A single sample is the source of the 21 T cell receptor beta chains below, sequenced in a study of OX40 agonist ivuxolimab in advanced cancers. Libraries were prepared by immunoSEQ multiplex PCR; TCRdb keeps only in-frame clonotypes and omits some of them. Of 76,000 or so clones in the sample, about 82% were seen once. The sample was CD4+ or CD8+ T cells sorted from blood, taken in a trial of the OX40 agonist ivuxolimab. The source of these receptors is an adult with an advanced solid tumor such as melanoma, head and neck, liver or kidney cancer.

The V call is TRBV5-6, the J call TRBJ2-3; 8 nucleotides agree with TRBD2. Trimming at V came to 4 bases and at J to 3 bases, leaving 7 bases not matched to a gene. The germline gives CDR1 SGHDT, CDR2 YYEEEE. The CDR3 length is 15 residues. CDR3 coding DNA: TGTGCCAGCAGCCCCGGGGGGGGCTCGACAGATACGCAGTATTTT. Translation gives CASSPGGGSTDTQYF.

The CDR3 nucleotides are TGTGCCAGCAGTTATGACGCGGGATATGGCTACACCTTC. Protein sequence: CASSYDAGYGYTF. This chain joins TRBV6-6 and TRBJ1-2, with D unresolved. V was shortened by 3 bases and J by 5 bases, with 10 bases between the two germline ends. This CDR3 has 13 residues. Germline V lookup: CDR1 MNHNY, CDR2 SVGAGI (reference sequence).

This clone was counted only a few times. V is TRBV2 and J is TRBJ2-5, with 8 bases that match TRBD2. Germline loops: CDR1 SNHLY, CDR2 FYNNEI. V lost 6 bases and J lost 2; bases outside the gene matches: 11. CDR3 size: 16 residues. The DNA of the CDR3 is TGTGCCAGCAGGGCCCTGCCCAGCGGGGGACAAGAGACCCAGTACTTC. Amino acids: CASRALPSGGQETQYF.

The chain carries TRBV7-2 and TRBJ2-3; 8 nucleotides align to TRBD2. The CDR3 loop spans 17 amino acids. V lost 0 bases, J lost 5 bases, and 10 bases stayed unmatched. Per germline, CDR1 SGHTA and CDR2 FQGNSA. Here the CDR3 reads CASSLALAGGAGDTQYF. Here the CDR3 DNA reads TGTGCCAGCAGCTTAGCGCTCGCCGGGGGGGCGGGAGATACGCAGTATTTT.

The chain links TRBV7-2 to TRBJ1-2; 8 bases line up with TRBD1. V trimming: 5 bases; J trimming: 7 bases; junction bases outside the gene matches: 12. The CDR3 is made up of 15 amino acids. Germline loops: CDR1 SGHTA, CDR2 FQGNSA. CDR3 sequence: CASSLISGQGGGYTF. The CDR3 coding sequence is TGTGCCAGCAGCCTAATATCCGGACAGGGCGGTGGCTACACCTTC.

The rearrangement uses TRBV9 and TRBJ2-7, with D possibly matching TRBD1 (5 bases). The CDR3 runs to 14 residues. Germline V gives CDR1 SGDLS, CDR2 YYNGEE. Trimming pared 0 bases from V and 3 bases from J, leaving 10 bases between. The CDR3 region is CASSVAAGYYEQYF. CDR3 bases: TGTGCCAGCAGCGTAGCGGCAGGGTACTACGAGCAGTACTTC. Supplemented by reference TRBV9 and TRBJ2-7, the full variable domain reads DSGVTQTPKHLITATGQRVTLRCSPRSGDLSVYWYQQSLDQGLQFLIQYYNGEERAKGNILERFSAQQFPDLHSELNLSSLELGDSALYFCASSVAAGYYEQYFGPGTRLTVT.

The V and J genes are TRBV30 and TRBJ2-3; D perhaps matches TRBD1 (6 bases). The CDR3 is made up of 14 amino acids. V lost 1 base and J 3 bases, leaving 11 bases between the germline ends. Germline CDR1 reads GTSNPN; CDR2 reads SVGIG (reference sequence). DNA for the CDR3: TGTGCCTGGAGTGATATGACAGGAACAGATACGCAGTATTTT. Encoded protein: CAWSDMTGTDTQYF.

The CDR3 is CASSPLAGSSYNEQFF. In nucleotides, the CDR3 is TGTGCCAGCTCACCACTAGCGGGGAGCTCCTACAATGAGCAGTTCTTC. The V call is TRBV18, the J call TRBJ2-1, with TRBD2 matching 8 bases. Germline-derived CDR1 and CDR2 are KGHSH and LQKENI. This CDR3 has 16 amino acids. Trimming cost V 1 base and J 0 bases; bases outside gene matches: 2. The whole variable domain, filled in from reference TRBV18 and TRBJ2-1, reads NAGVMQNPRHLVRRRGQEARLRCSPMKGHSHVYWYRQLPEEGLKFMVYLQKENIIDESGMPKERFSAEFPKEGPSILRIQQVVRGDSAAYFCASSPLAGSSYNEQFFGPGTRLTVL.

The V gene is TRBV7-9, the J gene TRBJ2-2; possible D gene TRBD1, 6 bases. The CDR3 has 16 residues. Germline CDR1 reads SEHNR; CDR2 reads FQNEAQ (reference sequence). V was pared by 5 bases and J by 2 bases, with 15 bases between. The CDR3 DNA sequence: TGTGCCAGCAGCCCCAATGGGGGCATAAACACCGGGGAGCTGTTTTTT. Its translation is CASSPNGGINTGELFF.

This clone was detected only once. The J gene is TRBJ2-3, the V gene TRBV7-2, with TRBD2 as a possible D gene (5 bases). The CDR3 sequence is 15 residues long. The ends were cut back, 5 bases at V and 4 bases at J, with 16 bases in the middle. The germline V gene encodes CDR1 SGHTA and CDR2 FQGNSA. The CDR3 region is CASSGGILGADTQYF. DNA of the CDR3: TGTGCCAGCAGCGGAGGAATCTTGGGTGCAGATACGCAGTATTTT.

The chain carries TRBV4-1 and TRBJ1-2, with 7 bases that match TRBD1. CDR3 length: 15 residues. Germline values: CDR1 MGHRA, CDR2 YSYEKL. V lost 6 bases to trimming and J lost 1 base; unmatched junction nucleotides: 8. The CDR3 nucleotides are TGCGCCAGCAGGGTGGACCGGGACAGTAACTATGGCTACACCTTC. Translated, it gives CASRVDRDSNYGYTF.

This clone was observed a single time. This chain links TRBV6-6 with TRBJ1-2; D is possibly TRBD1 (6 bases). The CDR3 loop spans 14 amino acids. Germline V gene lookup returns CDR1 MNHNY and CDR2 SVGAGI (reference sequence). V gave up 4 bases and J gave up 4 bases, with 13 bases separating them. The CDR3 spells CASSSLGRGYGYTF. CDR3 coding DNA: TGTGCCAGCAGTTCCCTGGGCAGGGGCTATGGCTACACCTTC.

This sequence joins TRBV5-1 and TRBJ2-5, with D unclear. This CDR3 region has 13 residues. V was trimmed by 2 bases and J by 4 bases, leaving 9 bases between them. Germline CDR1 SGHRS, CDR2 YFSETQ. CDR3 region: CASSFAVLETQYF. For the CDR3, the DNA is TGCGCCAGCAGCTTTGCTGTTTTAGAGACCCAGTACTTC.

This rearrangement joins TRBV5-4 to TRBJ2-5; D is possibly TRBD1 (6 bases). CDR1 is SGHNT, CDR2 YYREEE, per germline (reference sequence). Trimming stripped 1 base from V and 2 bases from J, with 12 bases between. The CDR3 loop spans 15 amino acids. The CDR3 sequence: CASSLRTALQETQYF. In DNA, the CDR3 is TGTGCCAGCAGCTTGAGGACAGCCCTACAAGAGACCCAGTACTTC.

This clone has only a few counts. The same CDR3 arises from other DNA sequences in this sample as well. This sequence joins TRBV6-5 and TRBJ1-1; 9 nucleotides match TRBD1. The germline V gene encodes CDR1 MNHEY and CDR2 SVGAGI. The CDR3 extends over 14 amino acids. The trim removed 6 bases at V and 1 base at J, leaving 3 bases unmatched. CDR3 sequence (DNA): TGTGCCAGCAGACCGGGACAGGGGAACACTGAAGCTTTCTTT. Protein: CASRPGQGNTEAFF.

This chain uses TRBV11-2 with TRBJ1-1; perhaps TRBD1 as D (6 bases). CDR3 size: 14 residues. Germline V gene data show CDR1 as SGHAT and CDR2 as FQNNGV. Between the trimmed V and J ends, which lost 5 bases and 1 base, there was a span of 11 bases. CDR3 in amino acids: CASSLEGGNTEAFF. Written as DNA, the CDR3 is TGTGCCAGCAGCCTCGAGGGGGGGAACACTGAAGCTTTCTTT. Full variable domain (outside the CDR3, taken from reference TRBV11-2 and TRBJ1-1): EAGVAQSPRYKIIEKRQSVAFWCNPISGHATLYWYQQILGQGPKLLIQFQNNGVVDDSQLPKDRFSAERLKGVDSTLKIQPAKLEDSAVYLCASSLEGGNTEAFFGQGTRLTVV.

For the CDR3, the DNA is TGTGCCTGGAACCGGGACACCAATCAGCCCCAGCATTTT. Protein sequence: CAWNRDTNQPQHF. The chain joins TRBV30 to TRBJ1-5; TRBD1 might be the D (6 bases). The V end was cut by 4 bases, the J end by 3 bases, with 10 bases between. Looked up from germline, CDR1 is GTSNPN and CDR2 is SVGIG (reference sequence). The CDR3 is 13 amino acids.

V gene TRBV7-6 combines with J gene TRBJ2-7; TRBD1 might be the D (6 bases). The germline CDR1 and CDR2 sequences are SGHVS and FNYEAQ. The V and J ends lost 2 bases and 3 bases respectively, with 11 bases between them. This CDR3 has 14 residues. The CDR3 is CASSLPGTNYEQYF. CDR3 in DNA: TGTGCCAGCAGCTTACCCGGGACAAACTACGAGCAGTACTTC.

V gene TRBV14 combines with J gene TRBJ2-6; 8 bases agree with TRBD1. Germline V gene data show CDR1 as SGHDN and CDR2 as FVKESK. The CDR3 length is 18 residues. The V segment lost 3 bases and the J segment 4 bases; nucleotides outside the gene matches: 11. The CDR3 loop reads CASSHPLTGEAGANVLTF. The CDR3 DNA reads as TGTGCCAGCAGCCATCCTCTGACAGGGGAGGCGGGGGCCAACGTCCTGACTTTC. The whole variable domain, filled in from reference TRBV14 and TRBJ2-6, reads EAGVTQFPSHSVIEKGQTVTLRCDPISGHDNLYWYRRVMGKEIKFLLHFVKESKQDESGMPNNRFLAERTGGTYSTLKVQPAELEDSGVYFCASSHPLTGEAGANVLTFGAGSRLTVL.

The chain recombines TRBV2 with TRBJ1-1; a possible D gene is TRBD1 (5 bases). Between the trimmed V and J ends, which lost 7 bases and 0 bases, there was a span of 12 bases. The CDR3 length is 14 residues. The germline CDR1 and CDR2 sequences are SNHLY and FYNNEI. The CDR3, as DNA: TGTGCCAGCACTCGGGACGGCTTGAACACTGAAGCTTTCTTT. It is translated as CASTRDGLNTEAFF.

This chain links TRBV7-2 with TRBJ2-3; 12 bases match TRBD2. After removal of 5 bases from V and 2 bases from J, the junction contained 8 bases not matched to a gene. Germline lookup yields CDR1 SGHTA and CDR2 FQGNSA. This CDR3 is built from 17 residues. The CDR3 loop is CASSLSRLAGVTDTQYF. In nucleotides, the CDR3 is TGTGCCAGCAGCCTTTCCCGACTAGCGGGAGTCACAGATACGCAGTATTTT. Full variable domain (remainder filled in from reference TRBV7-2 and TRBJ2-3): GAGVSQSPSNKVTEKGKDVELRCDPISGHTALYWYRQSLGQGLEFLIYFQGNSAPDKSGLPSDRFSAERTGGSVSTLTIQRTQQEDSAVYLCASSLSRLAGVTDTQYFGPGTRLTVL.